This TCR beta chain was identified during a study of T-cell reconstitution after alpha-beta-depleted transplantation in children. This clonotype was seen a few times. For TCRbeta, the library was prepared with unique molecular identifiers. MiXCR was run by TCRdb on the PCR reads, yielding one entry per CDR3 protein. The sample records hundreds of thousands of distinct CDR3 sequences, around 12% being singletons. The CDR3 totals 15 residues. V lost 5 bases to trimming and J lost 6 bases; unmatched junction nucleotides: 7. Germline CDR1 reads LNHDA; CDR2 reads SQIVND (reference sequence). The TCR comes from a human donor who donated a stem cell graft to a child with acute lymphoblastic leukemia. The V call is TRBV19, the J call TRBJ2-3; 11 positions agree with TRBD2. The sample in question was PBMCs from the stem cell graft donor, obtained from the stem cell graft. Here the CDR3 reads CASSEGTSGPDTQYF. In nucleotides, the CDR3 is TGTGCCAGTAGTGAAGGGACTAGCGGTCCGGATACGCAGTATTTT.